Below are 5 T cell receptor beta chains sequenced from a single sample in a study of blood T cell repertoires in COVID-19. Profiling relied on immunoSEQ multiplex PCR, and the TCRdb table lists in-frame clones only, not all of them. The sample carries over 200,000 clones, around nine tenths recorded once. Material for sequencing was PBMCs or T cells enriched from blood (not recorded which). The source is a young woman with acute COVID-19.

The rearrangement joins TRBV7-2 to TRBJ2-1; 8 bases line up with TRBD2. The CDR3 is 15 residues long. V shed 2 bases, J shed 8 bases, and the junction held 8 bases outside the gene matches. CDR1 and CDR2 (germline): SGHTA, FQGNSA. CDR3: CASSLRGLVGDEQFF. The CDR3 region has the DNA TGTGCCAGCAGCTTACGGGGACTAGTGGGGGATGAGCAGTTCTTC.

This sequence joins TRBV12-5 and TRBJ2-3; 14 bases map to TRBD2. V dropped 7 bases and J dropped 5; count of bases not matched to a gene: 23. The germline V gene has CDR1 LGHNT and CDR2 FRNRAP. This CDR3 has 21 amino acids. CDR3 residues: CASATLYAGLAGVKEGDTQYF. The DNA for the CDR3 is TGTGCTAGTGCCACCCTTTACGCGGGACTAGCGGGGGTGAAGGAAGGAGATACGCAGTATTTT.

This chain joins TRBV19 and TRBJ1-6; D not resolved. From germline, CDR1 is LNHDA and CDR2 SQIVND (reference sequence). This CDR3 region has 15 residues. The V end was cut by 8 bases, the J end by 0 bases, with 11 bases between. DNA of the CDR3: TGTGCCAGTCGAGAGAGGTCCTCCTATAATTCACCCCTCCACTTT. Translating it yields CASRERSSYNSPLHF.

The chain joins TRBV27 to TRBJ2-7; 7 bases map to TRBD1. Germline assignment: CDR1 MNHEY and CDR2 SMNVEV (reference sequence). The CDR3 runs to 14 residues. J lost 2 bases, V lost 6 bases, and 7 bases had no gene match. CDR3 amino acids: CASSLGTVTYEQYF. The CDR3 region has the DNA TGTGCCAGCAGCCTTGGGACAGTCACCTACGAGCAGTACTTC.

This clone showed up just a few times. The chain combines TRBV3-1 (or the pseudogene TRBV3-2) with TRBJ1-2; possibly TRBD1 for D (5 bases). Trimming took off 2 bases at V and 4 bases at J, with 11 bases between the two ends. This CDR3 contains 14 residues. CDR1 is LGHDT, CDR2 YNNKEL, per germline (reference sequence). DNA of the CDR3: TGTGCCAGCAGCCAAATGACAGCCTCCTATGGCTACACCTTC. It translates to CASSQMTASYGYTF.